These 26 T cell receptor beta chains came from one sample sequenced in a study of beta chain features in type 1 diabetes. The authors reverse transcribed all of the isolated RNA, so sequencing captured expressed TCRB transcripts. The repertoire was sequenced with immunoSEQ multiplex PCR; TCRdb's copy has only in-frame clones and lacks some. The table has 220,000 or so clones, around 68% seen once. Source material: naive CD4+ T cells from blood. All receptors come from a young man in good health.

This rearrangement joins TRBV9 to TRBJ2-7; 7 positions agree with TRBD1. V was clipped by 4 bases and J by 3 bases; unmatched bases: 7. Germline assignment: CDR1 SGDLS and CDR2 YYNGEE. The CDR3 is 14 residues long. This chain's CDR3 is CASSLGQTYYEQYF. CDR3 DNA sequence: TGTGCCAGCAGCCTGGGACAGACGTACTACGAGCAGTACTTC.

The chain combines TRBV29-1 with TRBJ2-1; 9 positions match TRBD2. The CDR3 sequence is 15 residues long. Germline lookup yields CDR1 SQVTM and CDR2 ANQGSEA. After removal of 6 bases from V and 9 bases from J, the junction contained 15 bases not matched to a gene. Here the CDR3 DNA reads TGCAGCGTGGTACGAGGCGGGAGGGGCCTCGGTGAGCAGTTCTTC. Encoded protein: CSVVRGGRGLGEQFF.

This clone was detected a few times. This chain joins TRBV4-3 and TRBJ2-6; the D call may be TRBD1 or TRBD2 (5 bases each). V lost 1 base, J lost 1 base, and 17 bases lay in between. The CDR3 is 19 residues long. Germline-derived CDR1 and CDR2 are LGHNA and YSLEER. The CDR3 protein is CASSQAPWDGRSGANVLTF. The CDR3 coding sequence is TGCGCCAGCAGCCAAGCACCTTGGGACGGCCGATCTGGGGCCAACGTCCTGACTTTC.

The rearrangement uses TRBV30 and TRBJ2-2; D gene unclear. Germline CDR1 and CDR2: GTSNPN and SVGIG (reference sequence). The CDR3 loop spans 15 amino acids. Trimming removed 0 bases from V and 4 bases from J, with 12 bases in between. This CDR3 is CAWSVVVRATGELFF. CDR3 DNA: TGTGCCTGGAGTGTTGTAGTCAGAGCCACCGGGGAGCTGTTTTTT.

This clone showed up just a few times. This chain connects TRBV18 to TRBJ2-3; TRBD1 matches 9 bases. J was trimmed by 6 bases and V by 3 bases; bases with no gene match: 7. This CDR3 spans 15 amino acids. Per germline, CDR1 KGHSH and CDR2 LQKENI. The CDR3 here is CASSPPGQGSDTQYF. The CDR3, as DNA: TGTGCCAGCTCACCCCCGGGACAGGGTTCCGATACGCAGTATTTT.

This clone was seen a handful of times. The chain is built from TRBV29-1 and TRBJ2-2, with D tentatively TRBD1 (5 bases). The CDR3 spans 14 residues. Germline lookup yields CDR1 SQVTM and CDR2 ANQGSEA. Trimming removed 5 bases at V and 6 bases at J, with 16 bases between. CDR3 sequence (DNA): TGCAGCGTTTTTCAGGGAAATTATGCCGGGGAGCTGTTTTTT. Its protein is CSVFQGNYAGELFF.

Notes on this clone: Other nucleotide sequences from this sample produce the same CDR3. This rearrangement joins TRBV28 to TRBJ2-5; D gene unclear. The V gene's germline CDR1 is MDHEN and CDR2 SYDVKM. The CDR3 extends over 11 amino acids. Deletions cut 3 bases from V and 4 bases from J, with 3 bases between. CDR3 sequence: CASSLGETQYF. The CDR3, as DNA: TGTGCCAGCAGTTTGGGAGAGACCCAGTACTTC.

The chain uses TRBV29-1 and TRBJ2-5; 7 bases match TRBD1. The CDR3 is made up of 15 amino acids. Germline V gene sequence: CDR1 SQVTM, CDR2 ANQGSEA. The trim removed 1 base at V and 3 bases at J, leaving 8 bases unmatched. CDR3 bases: TGCAGCGTTGAAGGGGTGGAAGGGGGCAAAGAGACCCAGTACTTC. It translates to CSVEGVEGGKETQYF.

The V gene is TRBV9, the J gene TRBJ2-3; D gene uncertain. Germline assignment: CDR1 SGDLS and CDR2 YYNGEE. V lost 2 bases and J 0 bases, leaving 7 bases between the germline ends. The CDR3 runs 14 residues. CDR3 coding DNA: TGTGCCAGCAGCGTTAGCAGTAGCACAGATACGCAGTATTTT. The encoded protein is CASSVSSSTDTQYF.

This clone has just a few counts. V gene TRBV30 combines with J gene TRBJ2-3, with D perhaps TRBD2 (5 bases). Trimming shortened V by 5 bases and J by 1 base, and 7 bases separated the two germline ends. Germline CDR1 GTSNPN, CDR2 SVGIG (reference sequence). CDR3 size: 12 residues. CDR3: CAWGSGTDTQYF. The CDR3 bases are TGTGCCTGGGGGAGTGGCACAGATACGCAGTATTTT.

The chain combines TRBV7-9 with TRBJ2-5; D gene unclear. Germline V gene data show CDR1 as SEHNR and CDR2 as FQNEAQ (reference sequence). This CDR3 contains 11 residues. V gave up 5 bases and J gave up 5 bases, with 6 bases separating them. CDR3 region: CASSPYETQYF. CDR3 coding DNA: TGTGCCAGCAGCCCCTACGAGACCCAGTACTTC.

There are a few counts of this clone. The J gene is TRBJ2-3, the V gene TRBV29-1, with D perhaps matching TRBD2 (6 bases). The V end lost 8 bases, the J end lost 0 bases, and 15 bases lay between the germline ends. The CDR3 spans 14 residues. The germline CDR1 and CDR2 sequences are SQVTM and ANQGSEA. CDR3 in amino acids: CSTGGAGSTDTQYF. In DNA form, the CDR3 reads TGCAGCACTGGCGGGGCCGGGAGCACAGATACGCAGTATTTT.

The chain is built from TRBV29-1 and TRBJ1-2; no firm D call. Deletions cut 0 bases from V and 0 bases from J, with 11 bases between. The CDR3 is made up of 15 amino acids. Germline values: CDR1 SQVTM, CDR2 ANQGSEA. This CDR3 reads CSVEDLAETNYGYTF. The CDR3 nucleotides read TGCAGCGTTGAAGATCTCGCGGAAACTAACTATGGCTACACCTTC.

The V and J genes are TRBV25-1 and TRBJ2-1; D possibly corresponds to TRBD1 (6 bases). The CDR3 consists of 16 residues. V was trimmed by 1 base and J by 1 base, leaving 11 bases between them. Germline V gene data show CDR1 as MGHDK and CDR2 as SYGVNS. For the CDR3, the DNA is TGTGCCAGCAGTGAATCCACAGGGAGATCCTACAATGAGCAGTTCTTC. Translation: CASSESTGRSYNEQFF.

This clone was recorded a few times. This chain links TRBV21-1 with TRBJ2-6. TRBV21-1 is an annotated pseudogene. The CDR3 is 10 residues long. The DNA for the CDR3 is TGTGCCAGCAGCAATTGCGTCCTGACTTTC. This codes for CASSNCVLTF.

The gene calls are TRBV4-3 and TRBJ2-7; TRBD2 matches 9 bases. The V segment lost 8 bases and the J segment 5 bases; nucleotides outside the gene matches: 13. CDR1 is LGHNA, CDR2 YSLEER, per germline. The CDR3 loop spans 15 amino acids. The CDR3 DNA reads TGCGCCAGCTCCTGGGGGCGGGAGGGCCGCAACGAGCAGTACTTC. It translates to CASSWGREGRNEQYF.

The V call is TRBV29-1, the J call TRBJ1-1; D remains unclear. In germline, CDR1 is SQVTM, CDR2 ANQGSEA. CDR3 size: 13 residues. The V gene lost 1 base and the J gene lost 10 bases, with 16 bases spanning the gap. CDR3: CSVEGVLARGAFF. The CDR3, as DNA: TGCAGCGTTGAAGGGGTTCTCGCACGGGGAGCTTTCTTT.

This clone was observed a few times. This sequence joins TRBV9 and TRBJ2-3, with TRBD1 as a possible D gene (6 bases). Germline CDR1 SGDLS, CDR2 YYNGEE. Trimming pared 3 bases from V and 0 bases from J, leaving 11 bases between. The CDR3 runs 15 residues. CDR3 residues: CASSAGTRSTDTQYF. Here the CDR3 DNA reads TGTGCCAGCAGCGCCGGGACACGGAGCACAGATACGCAGTATTTT. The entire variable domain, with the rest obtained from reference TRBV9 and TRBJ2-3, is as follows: DSGVTQTPKHLITATGQRVTLRCSPRSGDLSVYWYQQSLDQGLQFLIQYYNGEERAKGNILERFSAQQFPDLHSELNLSSLELGDSALYFCASSAGTRSTDTQYFGPGTRLTVL.

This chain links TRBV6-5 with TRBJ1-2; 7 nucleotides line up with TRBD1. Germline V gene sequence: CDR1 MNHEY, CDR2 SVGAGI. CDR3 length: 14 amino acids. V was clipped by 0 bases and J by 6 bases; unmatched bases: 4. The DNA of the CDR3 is TGTGCCAGCAGTTACTCGAAGGGGGCGGATGGCTACACCTTC. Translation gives CASSYSKGADGYTF.

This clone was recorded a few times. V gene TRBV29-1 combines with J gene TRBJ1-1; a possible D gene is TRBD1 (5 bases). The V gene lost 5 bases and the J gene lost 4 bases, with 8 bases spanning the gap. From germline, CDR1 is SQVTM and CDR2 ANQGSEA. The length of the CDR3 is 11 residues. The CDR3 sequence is CSVQGRTEAFF. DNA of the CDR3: TGCAGCGTTCAGGGTCGCACTGAAGCTTTCTTT.

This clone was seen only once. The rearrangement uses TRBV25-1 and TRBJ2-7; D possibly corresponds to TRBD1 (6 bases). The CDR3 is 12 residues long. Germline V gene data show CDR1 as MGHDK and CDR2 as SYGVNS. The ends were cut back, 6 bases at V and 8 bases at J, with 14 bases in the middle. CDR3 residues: CASSPSTGKQYF. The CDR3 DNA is TGTGCCAGCAGCCCTTCAACAGGGAAGCAGTACTTC.

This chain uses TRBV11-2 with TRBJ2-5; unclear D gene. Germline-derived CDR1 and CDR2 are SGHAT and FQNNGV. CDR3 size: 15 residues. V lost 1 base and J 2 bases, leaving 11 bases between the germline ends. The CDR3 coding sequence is TGTGCCAGCAGCTTAGTGGCCGCGATACAAGAGACCCAGTACTTC. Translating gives CASSLVAAIQETQYF.

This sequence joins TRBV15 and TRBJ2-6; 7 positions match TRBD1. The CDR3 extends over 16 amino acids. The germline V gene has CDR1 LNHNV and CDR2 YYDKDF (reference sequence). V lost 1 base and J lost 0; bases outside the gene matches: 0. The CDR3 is CATSRGDSSGANVLTF. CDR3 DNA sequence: TGTGCCACCAGCAGAGGGGACAGCTCTGGGGCCAACGTCCTGACTTTC. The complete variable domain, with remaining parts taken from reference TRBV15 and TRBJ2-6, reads DAMVIQNPRYQVTQFGKPVTLSCSQTLNHNVMYWYQQKSSQAPKLLFHYYDKDFNNEADTPDNFQSRRPNTSFCFLDIRSPGLGDTAMYLCATSRGDSSGANVLTFGAGSRLTVL.

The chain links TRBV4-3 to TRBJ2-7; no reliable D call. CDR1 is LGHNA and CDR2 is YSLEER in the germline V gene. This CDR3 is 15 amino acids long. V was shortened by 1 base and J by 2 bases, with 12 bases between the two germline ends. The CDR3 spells CASSQGQIPPYEQYF. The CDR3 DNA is TGCGCCAGCAGCCAAGGTCAGATTCCACCCTACGAGCAGTACTTC.

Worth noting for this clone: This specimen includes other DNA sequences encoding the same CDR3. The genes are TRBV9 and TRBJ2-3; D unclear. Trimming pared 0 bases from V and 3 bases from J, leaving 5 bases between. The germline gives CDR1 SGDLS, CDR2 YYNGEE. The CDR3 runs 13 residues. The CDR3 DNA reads TGTGCCAGCAGCGTAGAAGGGACAGATACGCAGTATTTT. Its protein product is CASSVEGTDTQYF.

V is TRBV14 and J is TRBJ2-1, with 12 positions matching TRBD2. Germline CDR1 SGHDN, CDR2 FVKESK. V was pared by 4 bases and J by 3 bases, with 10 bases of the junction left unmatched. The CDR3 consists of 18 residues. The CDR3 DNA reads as TGTGCCAGCAGCCCCGGACTAGCGGGGCCTTTAGTCTACAATGAGCAGTTCTTC. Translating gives CASSPGLAGPLVYNEQFF.